This T cell receptor beta chain is drawn from a study of CD8+ T cells in alopecia areata (dated by TCRdb to 2017 to 2018). Background on the whole study: The treated patients took part in an open-label pilot trial in which moderate-to-severe alopecia areata was treated with oral tofacitinib at 5 to 10 mg twice daily. High-throughput TCRbeta sequencing was used to examine T cell clonal expansion in alopecia areata in both the C3H/HeJ mouse model and human patients. Tofacitinib was given for 6 to 18 months, followed by 6 months of follow-up off drug to assess delayed response and recurrence. On the human side, TCRbeta sequencing was run on scalp tissue and on sorted CD4+ and CD8+ peripheral blood T cells from healthy controls and from alopecia areata patients with either patchy or totalis/universalis disease. RNA was extracted with the PAXgene miRNA kit for fixed scalp, the miRNeasy kit for PBMCs, and the RNeasy kit for mouse skin. immunoSEQ multiplex PCR using 35 Vbeta forward primers and 13 Jbeta reverse primers was used to amplify TCRbeta CDR3 regions. Scalp clonality was compared among normal scalp (n=4), patchy alopecia areata scalp (n=8), and alopecia totalis/universalis scalp (n=8). Biopsies were taken from tofacitinib-treated patients at baseline and at 4 and 24 weeks of treatment, and a later scalp biopsy was taken in several of the tofacitinib-treated patients.

The CDR3 has 14 amino acids, counting the end cysteine and phenylalanine. The CDR3 DNA has 42 bases and is translated from base 1. The time point label, read with the paper, signifies: baseline before oral tofacitinib. From alopecia areata patients, peripheral blood was collected along with lesional scalp punch biopsies. PBMCs were isolated by density centrifugation and stained for CD3, CD4 and CD8, and CD4+ and CD8+ T cells were sorted on a FACSAria. Here is what the overall study found, with its caveats: Lesional scalp, especially in alopecia totalis/universalis, showed higher clonality and more expanded CD8+ clones than normal scalp, suggesting antigenic drive. Unlike mouse skin, where gammadelta T cells dominate, normal human skin contains resident alphabeta T cells that get sequenced too, which complicates analysis of the scalp TCR repertoire. TCR sequences shared between patients were less clear than in mice, possibly partly because of HLA diversity in the patient population.

Worth noting for this clone: No cognate antigen has been identified for it. Within one base of it there is no much larger clone, and no base qualities were kept.

Library generation was performed with the immunoSEQ multiplex PCR assay. For TCR sequencing, RNA was extracted from every sample and reverse transcribed into cDNA to serve as template. SuperScript III was used for first-strand cDNA synthesis, primed with a 2:1 mix of oligo-dT and random hexamers. A synthetic immune receptor repertoire was used to assess amplification bias, and residual bias was removed computationally. As for the original processing: Raw reads were preprocessed to remove errors, and CDR3 was defined by IMGT conventions from the conserved cysteine to phenylalanine. Clonality was computed as 1 minus the Shannon entropy, with the entropy normalized by log2 of the number of productive unique TCRs. CD4 or CD8 identity of scalp clones was inferred by cross-referencing scalp TCRbeta sequences with sorted blood CD4 and CD8 repertoires. Not all clones reach the TCRdb copy of this immuneACCESS table, which keeps in-frame sequences only. Checked studies attribute under half of the gap to unresolved V genes and leave the rest unexplained. V, J and clone size reflect that table, while D and trimming were determined from the DNA. Across this sample there are about 130,000 clones, with around 49% seen only once. The ten largest clones represent under 20% of the sample.

The material was CD8+ T cells sorted from blood, obtained at week 0. This clonotype originated in a human donor with alopecia areata. Rearrangement joined TRBV21-1 to TRBJ1-5. TRBV21-1 is given as a pseudogene. The CDR3 amino acid sequence is: CASSKGREYQPQHF. The DNA sequence reads TGTGCCAGCAGCAAAGGGCGGGAATATCAGCCCCAGCATTTT.